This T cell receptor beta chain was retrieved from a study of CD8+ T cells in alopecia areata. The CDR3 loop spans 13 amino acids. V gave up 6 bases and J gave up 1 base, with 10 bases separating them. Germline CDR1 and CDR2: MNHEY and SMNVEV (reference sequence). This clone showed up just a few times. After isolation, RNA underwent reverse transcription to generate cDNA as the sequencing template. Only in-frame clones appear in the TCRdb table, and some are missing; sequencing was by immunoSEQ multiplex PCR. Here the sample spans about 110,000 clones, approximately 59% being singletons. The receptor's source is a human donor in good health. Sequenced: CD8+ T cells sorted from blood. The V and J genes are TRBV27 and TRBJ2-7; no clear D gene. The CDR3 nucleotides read TGTGCCAGCAGCCAACACGGATCCTACGAGCAGTACTTC. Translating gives CASSQHGSYEQYF.